This entry lists 9 T cell receptor beta chains sequenced from one sample in a study of PD-1 blockade in classical Hodgkin lymphoma. All trial patients relapsed after autologous stem cell transplantation. Sequencing was performed with immunoSEQ multiplex PCR; in TCRdb, only in-frame clones are kept and a portion is missing. The table shows fewer than 65,000 clones, with 80% to 90% occurring only once. The sequencing used peripheral blood mononuclear cells (PBMCs), collected at baseline. The receptors originated from a human donor with classical Hodgkin lymphoma.

The rearrangement uses TRBV6-6 and TRBJ1-3; D gene unclear. CDR3 length equals 15 residues. V lost 2 bases, J lost 4 bases, and 12 bases lay in between. The germline gives CDR1 MNHNY, CDR2 SVGAGI (reference sequence). CDR3 coding DNA: TGTGCCAGCAGTTACGACGGGGTTTACGGAAACACCATATATTTT. Its translation is CASSYDGVYGNTIYF.

The chain joins TRBV7-9 to TRBJ1-3, with D tentatively TRBD1 (6 bases). Looked up from germline, CDR1 is SEHNR and CDR2 is FQNEAQ (reference sequence). V lost 1 base, J lost 11 bases, and 9 bases lay in between. There are 12 residues in the CDR3. CDR3 amino acids: CASSLDGGAIYF. In DNA form, the CDR3 reads TGTGCCAGCAGCTTAGACGGGGGCGCCATATATTTT.

The chain combines TRBV30 with TRBJ1-6; D is possibly TRBD1 (6 bases). The CDR3 runs 15 residues. Germline CDR1 GTSNPN, CDR2 SVGIG (reference sequence). With 1 base removed from V and 7 bases from J, the gap between germline ends came to 14 bases. In DNA form, the CDR3 reads TGTGCCTGGAGTGCGGACAGCCCCCTAAATTCACCCCTCCACTTT. Translating gives CAWSADSPLNSPLHF.

This clone showed up just a few times. The chain carries TRBV5-1 and TRBJ1-2; weak D call: TRBD1 (6 bases). CDR1 is SGHRS, CDR2 YFSETQ, per germline. Trimming removed 1 base from V and 8 bases from J, with 15 bases in between. The CDR3 is 14 amino acids. The CDR3 DNA follows: TGCGCCAGCAGCTTGCTCCCTTCAGGGGACGGCTACACCTTC. Its translation is CASSLLPSGDGYTF.

The chain joins TRBV4-1 to TRBJ2-7, with D possibly matching TRBD2 (6 bases). The CDR3 consists of 16 residues. V lost 1 base to trimming and J lost 9 bases, with 22 bases between them. The V gene's germline CDR1 is MGHRA and CDR2 YSYEKL. DNA of the CDR3: TGCGCCAGCAGCCAAGGCCAGACTAGGTCTCCTCCTCGGCAGTACTTC. It translates to CASSQGQTRSPPRQYF.

The chain joins TRBV27 to TRBJ1-5; D is unclear. Germline loops: CDR1 MNHEY, CDR2 SMNVEV (reference sequence). V lost 4 bases to trimming and J lost 6 bases, with 7 bases between them. CDR3 length: 12 residues. The CDR3 region has the DNA TGTGCCAGCAGTTCCTCGGGTCAGCCCCAGCATTTT. This translates into CASSSSGQPQHF.

The gene calls are TRBV2 and TRBJ1-5; D is unresolved. CDR3 length: 13 residues. Germline CDR1 reads SNHLY; CDR2 reads FYNNEI. Trimming took off 2 bases at V and 12 bases at J, with 14 bases between the two ends. This chain's CDR3 is CASSESGFRVQHF. The CDR3 nucleotides read TGTGCCAGCAGTGAATCTGGTTTTAGGGTCCAGCATTTT.

V gene TRBV30 combines with J gene TRBJ2-7; the D is unclear. The CDR3 has 16 residues. V was cut by 0 bases and J by 0 bases, with 15 bases left in between. Germline assignment: CDR1 GTSNPN and CDR2 SVGIG (reference sequence). The CDR3 loop reads CAWSVPWKTVSYEQYF. The CDR3 bases are TGTGCCTGGAGTGTCCCTTGGAAGACTGTCTCCTACGAGCAGTACTTC.

V is TRBV4-2 and J is TRBJ2-3; TRBD2 might be the D (5 bases). The CDR3 extends over 15 amino acids. CDR1 LGHNA and CDR2 YNFKEQ come from the germline V gene. Trimming took off 5 bases at V and 0 bases at J, with 12 bases between the two ends. The CDR3 spells CASSLGRTSTDTQYF. The CDR3, as DNA: TGTGCCAGCAGCTTGGGGAGAACTAGCACAGATACGCAGTATTTT.